These T cell receptor beta chains were read from a single sample in a study of blood T cell repertoires in COVID-19. Profiled with immunoSEQ multiplex PCR; TCRdb holds only in-frame clones, not every one. The sample includes fewer than 55,000 clones, approximately 85% of them seen just once. The material sequenced was peripheral blood. Source of these receptors: a woman in her fifties or sixties with acute or convalescent COVID-19. Each CDR3 is given with its conserved first and last residue. D genes are given only for firm matches. Some rows mark clone size as missing; the rest say once, few, many or name a class of expanded clone.

clone size: .; V gene: TRBV9; J gene: TRBJ1-1; D gene: .; CDR3 protein: CASSGRENTEAFF; CDR3 DNA: TGTGCCAGCAGCGGCAGGGAGAACACTGAAGCTTTCTTT
clone size: few; V gene: TRBV15; J gene: TRBJ2-6; D gene: TRBD1; CDR3 protein: CATSKGQGVNSGANVLTF; CDR3 DNA: TGTGCCACCAGCAAGGGACAGGGGGTAAACTCTGGGGCCAACGTCCTGACTTTC
clone size: once; V gene: TRBV7-2; J gene: TRBJ2-6; D gene: TRBD1; CDR3 protein: CASSLGQGKPGANVLTF; CDR3 DNA: TGTGCCAGCAGCTTGGGACAGGGGAAACCTGGGGCCAACGTCCTGACTTTC
clone size: .; V gene: TRBV27; J gene: TRBJ2-1; D gene: .; CDR3 protein: CASSSWDINNEQFF; CDR3 DNA: TGTGCCAGCAGTTCCTGGGACATTAACAATGAGCAGTTCTTC
clone size: .; V gene: TRBV4-2; J gene: TRBJ2-5; D gene: .; CDR3 protein: CASSQDRGQETQYF; CDR3 DNA: TGTGCCAGCAGCCAAGACAGGGGCCAAGAGACCCAGTACTTC
clone size: .; V gene: TRBV12-5; J gene: TRBJ1-1; D gene: TRBD1; CDR3 protein: CASGLGGQGKNTEAFF; CDR3 DNA: TGTGCTAGTGGTTTGGGCGGACAGGGCAAAAACACTGAAGCTTTCTTT
clone size: once; V gene: TRBV5-1; J gene: TRBJ2-1; D gene: TRBD2; CDR3 protein: CASSLEASGSLFVHNEQFF; CDR3 DNA: TGCGCCAGCAGCTTGGAGGCTAGCGGGAGTCTGTTCGTCCACAATGAGCAGTTCTTC
clone size: .; V gene: TRBV28; J gene: TRBJ2-4; D gene: TRBD1; CDR3 protein: CASSSGTALIDQYF; CDR3 DNA: TGTGCCAGCAGCTCCGGGACAGCCCTAATTGATCAGTACTTC
clone size: .; V gene: TRBV10-1; J gene: TRBJ2-5; D gene: TRBD2; CDR3 protein: CASSDTSGTGLETQYF; CDR3 DNA: TGCGCCAGCAGTGATACTAGCGGGACGGGGCTGGAGACCCAGTACTTC
clone size: once; V gene: TRBV9; J gene: TRBJ2-2; D gene: .; CDR3 protein: CASSFSSAANTGELFF; CDR3 DNA: TGTGCCAGCAGCTTCTCTAGCGCCGCGAACACCGGGGAGCTGTTTTTT
clone size: .; V gene: TRBV11-2; J gene: TRBJ1-2; D gene: TRBD1; CDR3 protein: CASSLVRTGTYGYTF; CDR3 DNA: TGTGCCAGCAGCTTAGTCCGGACAGGGACCTATGGCTACACCTTC
clone size: few; V gene: TRBV24-1; J gene: TRBJ2-3; D gene: .; CDR3 protein: CATSEGQSTDTQYF; CDR3 DNA: TGTGCCACCAGTGAGGGCCAGAGCACAGATACGCAGTATTTT
clone size: once; V gene: TRBV18; J gene: TRBJ1-5; D gene: TRBD1; CDR3 protein: CASSPGQANSNQPQHF; CDR3 DNA: TGTGCCAGCTCACCCGGACAGGCTAATAGCAATCAGCCCCAGCATTTT
clone size: once; V gene: TRBV18; J gene: TRBJ1-6; D gene: .; CDR3 protein: CASSLNRGGTNSPLHF; CDR3 DNA: TGTGCCAGCTCATTAAATAGGGGGGGGACCAATTCACCCCTCCACTTT
clone size: few; V gene: TRBV7-9; J gene: TRBJ1-2; D gene: .; CDR3 protein: CASSLASGSGYGYTF; CDR3 DNA: TGTGCCAGCAGCTTAGCCTCAGGGTCTGGCTATGGCTACACCTTC
clone size: .; V gene: TRBV19; J gene: TRBJ1-5; D gene: .; CDR3 protein: CASKMEGNQPQHF; CDR3 DNA: TGTGCCAGTAAAATGGAGGGCAATCAGCCCCAGCATTTT
clone size: .; V gene: TRBV6-5; J gene: TRBJ1-6; D gene: .; CDR3 protein: CASTGLENSPLHF; CDR3 DNA: TGTGCCAGCACGGGACTGGAAAATTCACCCCTCCACTTT
clone size: .; V gene: TRBV9; J gene: TRBJ2-2; D gene: .; CDR3 protein: CASSADLTGEGTGELFF; CDR3 DNA: TGTGCCAGCAGCGCGGATCTGACAGGGGAGGGCACCGGGGAGCTGTTTTTT
clone size: .; V gene: TRBV7-8; J gene: TRBJ1-5; D gene: TRBD1; CDR3 protein: CASSWTGDQPQHF; CDR3 DNA: TGTGCCAGCAGCTGGACAGGGGATCAGCCCCAGCATTTT